A single sample gave rise to the 8 T cell receptor beta chains below, sequenced in a study of CD8+ T cells in alopecia areata (dated by TCRdb to 2016 to 2018). Library generation was performed with the immunoSEQ multiplex PCR assay. RNA was extracted from all samples and reverse transcribed into cDNA, which served as template for TCR sequencing. The table comes from immuneACCESS by way of TCRdb, which keeps in-frame sequences with V and J called. Part of the clones is missing from these tables; in studies checked, under half for an unresolved V gene and the rest for unknown reasons. For this sample the table gives fewer than 250,000 clones, of which approximately 60% were detected only once. The ten largest make up approximately 0.7% of the sample. What this sample's time point label stands for: less than five weeks on oral tofacitinib. This sample's treatment or condition label indicates: oral pan-JAK inhibitor, 5-10 mg twice daily.

This specimen was CD4+ T cells sorted from blood, taken at week 4, from a patient treated with tofacitinib. The receptors stem from a human donor with alopecia areata.

This chain links TRBV30 with TRBJ1-1, with 9 bases identical to TRBD1. V lost 3 bases to trimming and J lost 4 bases; unmatched junction nucleotides: 3. The CDR3 sequence is 13 residues long. Germline CDR1 reads GTSNPN; CDR2 reads SVGIG (reference sequence). The CDR3 loop reads CAWRQGAGTEAFF. For the CDR3, the DNA is TGTGCCTGGAGACAGGGGGCAGGCACTGAAGCTTTCTTT.

The DNA of the CDR3 is TGCGCCAGCAGCTTGGAGGGTCTCACCTACAATGAGCAGTTCTTC. Its translation: CASSLEGLTYNEQFF. The V gene is TRBV5-1, the J gene TRBJ2-1; D not certain. Germline V lookup: CDR1 SGHRS, CDR2 YFSETQ. The CDR3 is 15 residues long. The germline V and J ends were trimmed by 0 bases and 2 bases, with 9 bases remaining between them.

This chain uses TRBV30 with TRBJ2-2; 7 positions agree with TRBD1. The CDR3 runs to 13 residues. Looked up from germline, CDR1 is GTSNPN and CDR2 is SVGIG (reference sequence). After removal of 3 bases from V and 8 bases from J, the junction contained 6 bases not matched to a gene. CDR3 bases: TGTGCCTGGAGCCTACAGGGGTCTGGGGAGCTGTTTTTT. Residues: CAWSLQGSGELFF.

The chain links TRBV4-1 to TRBJ1-2, with unresolved D. The CDR3 extends over 12 amino acids. Germline V gene data show CDR1 as MGHRA and CDR2 as YSYEKL. With 4 bases removed from V and 2 bases from J, the gap between germline ends came to 5 bases. Here the CDR3 reads CASSPGNYGYTF. Here the CDR3 DNA reads TGCGCCAGCAGCCCCGGGAACTATGGCTACACCTTC.

V gene TRBV30 combines with J gene TRBJ2-7, with D uncertain. Germline V lookup: CDR1 GTSNPN, CDR2 SVGIG (reference sequence). The CDR3 sequence is 11 residues long. V shed 4 bases and J shed 7 bases, with 11 bases lying between them. In DNA, the CDR3 is TGTGCCTGGATGGGTTTGGGGGAGCAGTACTTC. Amino acids: CAWMGLGEQYF.

In nucleotides, the CDR3 is TGTGCCAGCAGCTTGGACGGAGCTAACTATGGCTACACCTTC. Protein: CASSLDGANYGYTF. This chain links TRBV5-4 with TRBJ1-2; D not resolved. Germline V gene lookup returns CDR1 SGHNT and CDR2 YYREEE (reference sequence). The germline V and J ends were trimmed by 0 bases and 0 bases, with 6 bases remaining between them. The CDR3 totals 14 residues.

V usage is TRBV29-1 and J usage is TRBJ2-1; 8 bases match TRBD1. The CDR3 loop spans 14 amino acids. J was trimmed by 3 bases and V by 6 bases; bases with no gene match: 7. The germline V gene encodes CDR1 SQVTM and CDR2 ANQGSEA. The CDR3 spells CSVKRTGSYNEQFF. The CDR3 region has the DNA TGCAGCGTCAAGCGGACAGGGAGCTACAATGAGCAGTTCTTC.

The count of this clone is one. The chain recombines TRBV7-2 with TRBJ2-1; 8 bases agree with TRBD2. The CDR3 is made up of 16 amino acids. The V gene end was trimmed by 7 bases and the J gene end by 8 bases; junction bases not matched to a gene: 16. Germline values: CDR1 SGHTA, CDR2 FQGNSA. CDR3 nucleotide sequence: TGTGCCAGCATCACCTCAATCGGGAGGGCGGGGCATGAGCAGTTCTTC. Translation gives CASITSIGRAGHEQFF.